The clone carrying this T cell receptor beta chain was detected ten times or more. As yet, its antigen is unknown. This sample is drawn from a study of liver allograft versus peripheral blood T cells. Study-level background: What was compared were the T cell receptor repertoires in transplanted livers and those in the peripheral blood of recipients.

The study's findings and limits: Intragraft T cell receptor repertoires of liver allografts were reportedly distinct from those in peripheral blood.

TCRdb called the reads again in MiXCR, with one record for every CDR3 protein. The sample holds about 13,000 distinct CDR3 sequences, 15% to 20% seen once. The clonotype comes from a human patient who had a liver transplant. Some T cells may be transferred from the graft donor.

This CDR3 is CASSVGGTRSLSGNTIYF. The CDR3 bases are TGTGCCAGCAGCGTAGGTGGGACAAGGTCCCTCTCTGGAAACACCATATATTTT. This sequence joins TRBV9 and TRBJ1-3, with D tentatively TRBD1 (6 bases). CDR1 and CDR2 (germline): SGDLS, YYNGEE. The CDR3 totals 18 residues. V lost 0 bases to trimming and J lost 0 bases, with 16 bases between them.